This passage covers 32 T cell receptor beta chains from one sample sequenced in a study of post-analysis software for immune sequencing data. These TCRs are of unknown antigen specificity. TCR beta libraries were prepared from cDNA with unique molecular identifiers. Each CDR3 protein gets one entry after TCRdb re-called the PCR reads with MiXCR. The table lists about 200,000 distinct CDR3 sequences, approximately 29% of them singletons. Whole-study findings and limits: In patients, TRBV5-6, TRBV5-1 and TRBV20-1 belonged to four or five TRBV segments found more frequently than in controls.

The sample comprised blood. These receptors came from a girl aged 2-17 years with multiple sclerosis.

This clonotype was found a few times. The chain uses TRBV28 and TRBJ2-1; 11 positions agree with TRBD2. V shed 2 bases and J 5 bases; nucleotides not matched to a gene: 5. The germline V gene has CDR1 MDHEN and CDR2 SYDVKM. The CDR3 runs to 16 residues. The CDR3 loop is CASSLIGTSGHNEQFF. The CDR3 coding sequence is TGTGCCAGCAGTTTAATCGGGACTAGCGGACACAATGAGCAGTTCTTC.

About this clonotype: This sequence may be a read error, since a much larger clone differs from it by one base. V usage is TRBV20-1 and J usage is TRBJ1-4; possible D gene TRBD1, 5 bases. The CDR3 loop spans 14 amino acids. The germline V gene has CDR1 DFQATT and CDR2 SNEGSKA (reference sequence). The V end was cut by 1 base, the J end by 9 bases, with 15 bases between. The CDR3 loop is CSARAQGVGKKLFF. CDR3 DNA: TGCAGTGCTAGAGCGCAGGGAGTAGGGAAAAAACTGTTTTTT.

This clonotype occurred many times. The CDR3 region has the DNA TGTGCCAGCAGTTCGATTACTCACATGCCAGATACGCAGTATTTT. Protein sequence: CASSSITHMPDTQYF. V gene TRBV12-3 or TRBV12-4 combines with J gene TRBJ2-3; D not resolved. CDR3 length: 15 residues. The V and J ends lost 4 bases and 4 bases respectively, with 15 bases between them.

This clonotype was recorded a few times. The chain links TRBV20-1 to TRBJ1-2; 7 bases match TRBD1. The length of the CDR3 is 13 residues. Trimming cost V 5 bases and J 6 bases; bases outside gene matches: 9. From germline, CDR1 is DFQATT and CDR2 SNEGSKA (reference sequence). CDR3 residues: CSALTGRRDGYTF. The CDR3 DNA sequence: TGCAGTGCTCTGACAGGGCGCCGCGATGGCTACACCTTC.

This clonotype was seen only a few times. The rearrangement uses TRBV27 and TRBJ1-4, with 7 bases lining up with TRBD1. CDR3 size: 17 residues. Germline V gene lookup returns CDR1 MNHEY and CDR2 SMNVEV (reference sequence). With 7 bases clipped from V and 8 bases from J, the junction kept 19 bases outside the gene matches. CDR3 amino acids: CASTFSGQAKGREKLFF. In DNA form, the CDR3 reads TGTGCCAGCACCTTTTCCGGACAGGCAAAGGGGAGGGAAAAACTGTTTTTT.

V usage is TRBV25-1 and J usage is TRBJ2-1; D may correspond to TRBD1 or TRBD2 (6 bases each). This CDR3 is built from 15 residues. The V end was cut by 4 bases, the J end by 2 bases, with 12 bases between. Germline loops: CDR1 MGHDK, CDR2 SYGVNS. The CDR3 DNA is TGTGCCAGCAGTGGGGGGGCAGGGGCCTACAATGAGCAGTTCTTC. This gives the protein CASSGGAGAYNEQFF.

The sample holds many counts of this clonotype. The chain links TRBV7-2 to TRBJ1-2; D is unclear. CDR1 is SGHTA, CDR2 FQGNSA, per germline. The CDR3 extends over 16 amino acids. Trimming left V 1 base short and J 4 bases short, with 16 bases between. The CDR3 nucleotides are TGTGCCAGCAGCTTAGAGCGGTGGGCACTTCTCTATGGCTACACCTTC. Amino acid sequence: CASSLERWALLYGYTF.

The chain couples TRBV14 to TRBJ2-1; TRBD1 matches 8 bases. This CDR3 region has 16 residues. From germline, CDR1 is SGHDN and CDR2 FVKESK. The V and J ends lost 0 bases and 3 bases, in that order; junction bases with no gene match: 4. The CDR3 protein is CASSQEGRGHYNEQFF. The CDR3 DNA sequence: TGTGCCAGCAGCCAAGAAGGCAGGGGGCACTACAATGAGCAGTTCTTC.

The rearrangement joins TRBV10-3 to TRBJ2-1, with 9 bases aligning to TRBD2. Per the germline V gene, CDR1 is ENHRY and CDR2 is SYGVKD. The CDR3 sequence is 16 residues long. The V and J ends lost 2 bases and 4 bases, in that order; junction bases with no gene match: 6. CDR3 amino acids: CAISERAGGRYNEQFF. CDR3 bases: TGTGCCATCAGTGAGAGGGCGGGAGGGAGGTACAATGAGCAGTTCTTC.

This clonotype has ten or more counts. V gene TRBV5-1 combines with J gene TRBJ2-3, with D possibly TRBD1 on 6 matching bases. Germline CDR1 and CDR2: SGHRS and YFSETQ. The CDR3 covers 14 residues. The ends were cut back, 4 bases at V and 6 bases at J, with 15 bases in the middle. CDR3 bases: TGCGCCAGCAGCCCTGGGACACCTCGGGATACGCAGTATTTT. Protein sequence: CASSPGTPRDTQYF. Using reference TRBV5-1 and TRBJ2-3 for the parts outside the CDR3, the full variable domain is KAGVTQTPRYLIKTRGQQVTLSCSPISGHRSVSWYQQTPGQGLQFLFEYFSETQRNKGNFPGRFSGRQFSNSRSEMNVSTLELGDSALYLCASSPGTPRDTQYFGPGTRLTVL.

This clonotype was seen repeatedly, ten times or more. The V call is TRBV27, the J call TRBJ2-6; no definite D call. Trimming left V 6 bases short and J 0 bases short, with 3 bases between. From germline, CDR1 is MNHEY and CDR2 SMNVEV (reference sequence). This CDR3 is built from 13 residues. CDR3 residues: CASSASGANVLTF. The CDR3 DNA sequence: TGTGCCAGCAGCGCCTCTGGGGCCAACGTCCTGACTTTC.

The chain links TRBV4-1 to TRBJ2-1, with 10 positions matching TRBD2. The CDR3 length is 17 residues. Germline CDR1 MGHRA, CDR2 YSYEKL. With V trimmed by 0 bases and J by 7 bases, 9 bases remained unmatched. CDR3 in DNA: TGCGCCAGCAGCCAAGATAGAAGCGGGAGGGCGTGGAATGAGCAGTTCTTC. Translation gives CASSQDRSGRAWNEQFF.

This clonotype was found many times. This sequence joins TRBV4-1 and TRBJ1-2, with a possible D match to TRBD1 (5 bases). V lost 1 base and J 6 bases, leaving 15 bases between the germline ends. The CDR3 is 15 amino acids. Germline CDR1 MGHRA, CDR2 YSYEKL. The CDR3 reads CASSQGRGPGDGYTF. DNA for the CDR3: TGCGCCAGCAGCCAAGGACGGGGCCCTGGGGATGGCTACACCTTC.

The chain combines TRBV14 with TRBJ1-2; no definite D call. Germline CDR1 SGHDN, CDR2 FVKESK. V was shortened by 1 base and J by 8 bases, with 11 bases between the two germline ends. The CDR3 sequence is 13 residues long. The DNA for the CDR3 is TGTGCCAGCAGCCAAGCATTAGAGGGAGGCTACACCTTC. Translated, it gives CASSQALEGGYTF.

The gene calls are TRBV3-1 and TRBJ2-7, with 10 bases matching TRBD2. From germline, CDR1 is LGHDT and CDR2 YNNKEL (reference sequence). Trimming took 3 bases from V and 0 from J; bases not matched to a gene: 2. The CDR3 is 15 amino acids. In DNA form, the CDR3 reads TGTGCCAGCAGCCAGGCTAGCGGGGGCTCCTACGAGCAGTACTTC. This sequence encodes CASSQASGGSYEQYF.

This clonotype was recorded a few times. The genes are TRBV20-1 and TRBJ2-2; possibly TRBD2 for D (6 bases). The germline CDR1 and CDR2 sequences are DFQATT and SNEGSKA (reference sequence). Between the trimmed V and J ends, which lost 0 bases and 3 bases, there was a span of 8 bases. The CDR3 is 14 residues long. The CDR3 protein is CSARDRGYTGELFF. The CDR3 DNA follows: TGCAGTGCTAGAGATCGGGGGTACACCGGGGAGCTGTTTTTT.

This clonotype was recorded at least ten times. This chain uses TRBV12-3 or TRBV12-4 with TRBJ1-5, with 8 bases aligning to TRBD1. The J segment lost 7 bases and the V segment lost 6 bases, leaving 5 bases of the junction unmatched. The CDR3 has 13 residues. For the CDR3, the DNA is TGTGCCAGCAGGCAGACAGGGGACCAGCCCCAGCATTTT. Amino acids: CASRQTGDQPQHF.

The chain uses TRBV7-9 and TRBJ1-1; unclear D gene. Germline V gives CDR1 SEHNR, CDR2 FQNEAQ (reference sequence). V was cut by 5 bases and J by 1 base, with 11 bases left in between. The CDR3 covers 14 residues. The CDR3: CASSLSRGNTEAFF. As DNA, the CDR3 is TGTGCCAGCAGCCTCTCCAGAGGGAACACTGAAGCTTTCTTT.

In this sample, this clonotype turned up a few times. This rearrangement joins TRBV7-9 to TRBJ1-1, with a possible D match to TRBD1 (6 bases). Trimming stripped 0 bases from V and 1 base from J, with 9 bases between. The CDR3 has 15 residues. Per germline, CDR1 SEHNR and CDR2 FQNEAQ (reference sequence). The CDR3 protein is CASSLAGGQNTEAFF. The CDR3 nucleotides read TGTGCCAGCAGCTTAGCGGGGGGGCAGAACACTGAAGCTTTCTTT.

On this clonotype itself: An end of the junction differs from the germline gene, which may be a read error. The chain employs TRBV5-8 and TRBJ2-6; possibly TRBD1 for D (5 bases). The CDR3 covers 16 residues. Germline V CDR1 and CDR2: SGHTS, YDEGEE. This CDR3 reads CAGSLRQSSGANVLTF. In nucleotides, the CDR3 is TGTGCCGGCAGCTTGAGACAGAGCTCTGGGGCCAACGTCCTGACTTTC.

This clonotype came up many times. CDR3 amino acids: CASKTDRYADTQYF. As DNA, the CDR3 is TGTGCCAGCAAAACGGACAGATATGCAGATACGCAGTATTTT. The chain couples TRBV7-3 to TRBJ2-3; perhaps TRBD1 as D (6 bases). Germline CDR1 is SGHTA and CDR2 is FQGTGA. V was trimmed by 7 bases and J by 4 bases, leaving 15 bases between them. This CDR3 is 14 amino acids long.

This clonotype was detected ten times or more. The chain links TRBV29-1 to TRBJ2-7, with 10 bases fitting TRBD1. The CDR3 runs to 14 residues. V shed 8 bases, J shed 5 bases, and the junction held 12 bases outside the gene matches. Germline CDR1 SQVTM, CDR2 ANQGSEA. The CDR3 nucleotides read TGCAGCACCGGAAGTCCCGGGACAGGGGACGAGCAGTACTTC. Protein product: CSTGSPGTGDEQYF.

The rearrangement joins TRBV7-2 to TRBJ1-5; D remains ambiguous. V lost 5 bases to trimming and J lost 4 bases, with 18 bases between them. From germline, CDR1 is SGHTA and CDR2 FQGNSA. The CDR3 has 16 residues. Here the CDR3 DNA reads TGTGCCAGCAGCGCACGTAGGACGATTCCGAATCAGCCCCAGCATTTT. It encodes CASSARRTIPNQPQHF.

The V and J genes are TRBV12-3 or TRBV12-4 and TRBJ1-2; 7 bases fit TRBD1. The CDR3 extends over 13 amino acids. J gave up 2 bases and V 6 bases, and 3 bases lay outside the gene matches. In DNA form, the CDR3 reads TGTGCCAGCAGGGCGGGACAGAACTATGGCTACACCTTC. Translated: CASRAGQNYGYTF.

The sample holds many counts of this clonotype. This chain links TRBV4-1 with TRBJ2-5; the match to TRBD2 covers 11 bases. The CDR3 has 17 residues. Trimming took 2 bases from V and 0 from J; bases not matched to a gene: 5. Germline CDR1 MGHRA, CDR2 YSYEKL. The CDR3 DNA sequence: TGCGCCAGCAGCCAACCGACTAGCGGGGAGTACCAAGAGACCCAGTACTTC. Protein sequence: CASSQPTSGEYQETQYF.

This clonotype has at least ten counts. V is TRBV28 and J is TRBJ2-1; D not resolved. CDR3 length: 17 amino acids. Trimming took off 5 bases at V and 9 bases at J, with 26 bases between the two ends. From germline, CDR1 is MDHEN and CDR2 SYDVKM. The DNA for the CDR3 is TGTGCCAGCAGTCCTATGGATTCCAAGACTGGGTCTGGTGAGCAGTTCTTC. It translates to CASSPMDSKTGSGEQFF.

This clonotype was observed many times. The chain carries TRBV29-1 and TRBJ2-5; 9 nucleotides line up with TRBD2. The CDR3 length is 14 residues. Unmatched junction bases numbered 4, after V lost 1 base and J lost 4 bases. Germline CDR1 reads SQVTM; CDR2 reads ANQGSEA. The CDR3 loop reads CSVEVMTSGETQYF. CDR3 sequence (DNA): TGCAGCGTTGAAGTCATGACTAGCGGAGAGACCCAGTACTTC.

The CDR3 is CASSLFGSGYTF. The CDR3 coding sequence is TGTGCCAGCAGTTTATTTGGGTCGGGCTACACCTTC. The chain employs TRBV12-3 or TRBV12-4 and TRBJ1-2; D is unresolved. This CDR3 is 12 amino acids long. Trimming shortened V by 2 bases and J by 8 bases, and 9 bases separated the two germline ends.

This clonotype was observed a handful of times. The chain links TRBV11-2 to TRBJ2-3, with a weak D call TRBD1 (5 bases). The CDR3 covers 16 residues. Germline V gives CDR1 SGHAT, CDR2 FQNNGV. V lost 1 base to trimming and J lost 0 bases, with 11 bases between them. The CDR3 bases are TGTGCCAGCAGCTTAGTGTCAGGGTTTAGCACAGATACGCAGTATTTT. Translating it yields CASSLVSGFSTDTQYF.

This clonotype was seen many times. For the CDR3, the DNA is TGTGCCAGCAGTTATGGGGCAGGAGTTAACTATGGCTACACCTTC. This sequence encodes CASSYGAGVNYGYTF. The rearrangement uses TRBV6-6 and TRBJ1-2; a weak D match, TRBD1 (5 bases). Germline CDR1 reads MNHNY; CDR2 reads SVGAGI (reference sequence). The germline V and J ends were trimmed by 3 bases and 1 base, with 12 bases remaining between them. The CDR3 contains 15 residues.

The rearrangement links TRBV19 to TRBJ2-1, with TRBD1 as a possible D gene (6 bases). Germline V CDR1 and CDR2: LNHDA, SQIVND (reference sequence). V lost 3 bases, J lost 8 bases, and 11 bases lay in between. The CDR3 consists of 13 residues. Here the CDR3 reads CASSISGVDEQFF. The CDR3, as DNA: TGTGCCAGTAGTATCTCAGGGGTGGATGAGCAGTTCTTC.

The chain combines TRBV13 with TRBJ2-5, with no clear D. Germline V gene lookup returns CDR1 PRHDT and CDR2 FYEKMQ (reference sequence). The V end was cut by 0 bases, the J end by 0 bases, with 5 bases between. The CDR3 loop spans 14 amino acids. CDR3 DNA: TGTGCCAGCAGCTTAGGCAGAGACCAAGAGACCCAGTACTTC. Protein: CASSLGRDQETQYF.